The 27 T cell receptor beta chains given below trace back to one sample, sequenced in a study of shared clonotypes between healthy human individuals. Assay: immunoSEQ multiplex PCR; the TCRdb copy retains only in-frame clones and omits some. The table shows a few hundred thousand clones, with 70% to 75% occurring only once. Sequencing was done on a sample of memory CD4+ T cells sorted from blood. Subset meaning: CD45RA-negative fraction. The source is a man aged 25-45 years in good health.

The chain joins TRBV14 to TRBJ2-3, with D possibly being TRBD1 (5 bases). The germline V gene has CDR1 SGHDN and CDR2 FVKESK. V was pared by 8 bases and J by 6 bases, with 15 bases between. CDR3 length equals 13 residues. The CDR3 is CASRPSGADTQYF. The CDR3 DNA reads TGTGCCAGCCGCCCCAGTGGGGCCGATACGCAGTATTTT. Together with reference TRBV14 and TRBJ2-3, the CDR3 gives the full variable domain: EAGVTQFPSHSVIEKGQTVTLRCDPISGHDNLYWYRRVMGKEIKFLLHFVKESKQDESGMPNNRFLAERTGGTYSTLKVQPAELEDSGVYFCASRPSGADTQYFGPGTRLTVL.

This clone was detected only a few times. The chain couples TRBV6-1 to TRBJ2-7; D is uncertain. V lost 5 bases to trimming and J lost 6 bases, with 11 bases between them. The germline CDR1 and CDR2 sequences are MNHNS and SASEGT. There are 12 residues in the CDR3. The DNA of the CDR3 is TGTGCCAGCAGTAGAGGTTCGGCCGAGCAGTACTTC. Its protein product is CASSRGSAEQYF.

The V call is TRBV11-2, the J call TRBJ2-7; tentatively, D is TRBD2 (5 bases). V was trimmed by 1 base and J by 0 bases, leaving 16 bases between them. CDR1 is SGHAT and CDR2 is FQNNGV in the germline V gene. CDR3 length: 17 residues. Here the CDR3 reads CASSLGVGLYLSYEQYF. DNA of the CDR3: TGTGCCAGCAGCTTAGGGGTCGGACTTTACCTCTCCTACGAGCAGTACTTC.

This clone has just one count. V is TRBV20-1 and J is TRBJ2-1; no firm D call. There are 11 residues in the CDR3. Trimming stripped 6 bases from V and 2 bases from J, with 5 bases between. Germline CDR1 and CDR2: DFQATT and SNEGSKA (reference sequence). The DNA of the CDR3 is TGCAGTGCCAGGCCCTACAATGAGCAGTTCTTC. Translating gives CSARPYNEQFF.

The CDR3 loop reads CASSSHRQAYEQYF. The CDR3 nucleotides are TGTGCCAGCAGTTCCCACAGACAGGCCTACGAGCAGTACTTC. J is TRBJ2-7 and V is TRBV27, with D perhaps TRBD1 (6 bases). Germline V gives CDR1 MNHEY, CDR2 SMNVEV (reference sequence). Trimming took off 4 bases at V and 2 bases at J, with 12 bases between the two ends. The CDR3 has 14 residues.

This clone was found once. The V and J genes are TRBV10-1 and TRBJ2-7; possibly TRBD2 for D (6 bases). CDR1 and CDR2 from the germline V gene are WNHNN and SYGVQD (reference sequence). The germline V and J ends were trimmed by 4 bases and 4 bases, with 17 bases remaining between them. The CDR3 runs to 15 residues. CDR3 sequence reads: CASSGAGTEAYEQYF. The CDR3 DNA sequence: TGCGCCAGCAGTGGGGCGGGAACTGAAGCGTACGAGCAGTACTTC.

This clone showed up just once. This chain joins TRBV28 and TRBJ1-6; possible D gene TRBD1, 5 bases. The CDR3 spans 15 residues. V was trimmed by 8 bases and J by 4 bases, leaving 15 bases between them. Germline V gene sequence: CDR1 MDHEN, CDR2 SYDVKM. This CDR3 reads CASVGRVPYNSPLHF. CDR3 DNA sequence: TGTGCCAGCGTGGGCAGGGTGCCTTATAATTCACCCCTCCACTTT.

This clone showed up many times. Within the sample, other DNA sequences also encode this same CDR3. The rearrangement uses TRBV5-1 and TRBJ1-1; 7 bases map to TRBD1. Germline trimming cut 4 bases from V and 1 base from J; bases unmatched to any gene: 4. This CDR3 region has 14 residues. CDR1 is SGHRS and CDR2 is YFSETQ in the germline V gene. The CDR3 sequence is CASSPGQPNTEAFF. The CDR3 DNA sequence: TGCGCCAGCAGCCCGGGACAGCCGAACACTGAAGCTTTCTTT.

V is TRBV30 and J is TRBJ1-3; D is undetermined. Per germline, CDR1 GTSNPN and CDR2 SVGIG (reference sequence). The CDR3 contains 16 residues. V was pared by 0 bases and J by 4 bases, with 16 bases between. CDR3 nucleotides: TGTGCCTGGAGTGTAATTGGTCATGTAACGGGAAACACCATATATTTT. It is translated as CAWSVIGHVTGNTIYF.

The chain couples TRBV6-5 to TRBJ1-1; TRBD1 is a possible D gene (5 bases). Germline-derived CDR1 and CDR2 are MNHEY and SVGAGI. Trimming took 2 bases from V and 1 from J, leaving 14 bases between them. The CDR3 is 16 residues long. The CDR3 DNA reads as TGTGCCAGCAGTTACCGGGGGAGAGGTGAGAACACTGAAGCTTTCTTT. As protein: CASSYRGRGENTEAFF.

In this sample, this clone turned up a few times. The J gene is TRBJ2-1, the V gene TRBV9; D gene unclear. CDR1 and CDR2 from the germline V gene are SGDLS and YYNGEE. V lost 0 bases to trimming and J lost 5 bases, with 6 bases between them. This CDR3 has 13 residues. CDR3 sequence (DNA): TGTGCCAGCAGCGTAGGCCCGAACAATGAGCAGTTCTTC. Translated: CASSVGPNNEQFF. The full variable domain, completed using reference TRBV9 and TRBJ2-1, is DSGVTQTPKHLITATGQRVTLRCSPRSGDLSVYWYQQSLDQGLQFLIQYYNGEERAKGNILERFSAQQFPDLHSELNLSSLELGDSALYFCASSVGPNNEQFFGPGTRLTVL.

The chain recombines TRBV19 with TRBJ1-5; TRBD1 agrees at 8 bases. The CDR3 covers 14 residues. Germline CDR1 LNHDA, CDR2 SQIVND (reference sequence). The junction had 8 bases not matched to a gene; V was cut back by 5 bases and J by 8 bases. The CDR3, as DNA: TGTGCCAGTAGTCCCGGGACAGGATCTAAGCCCCAGCATTTT. Translated, it gives CASSPGTGSKPQHF.

This clone occurred a few times. The rearrangement uses TRBV11-2 and TRBJ2-5; D remains ambiguous. The V end lost 2 bases, the J end lost 12 bases, and 16 bases lay between the germline ends. This CDR3 contains 13 residues. Germline V gene lookup returns CDR1 SGHAT and CDR2 FQNNGV. CDR3 sequence: CASSLSYRDPEYF. The CDR3 nucleotides read TGTGCCAGCAGCTTAAGCTATAGAGACCCGGAGTACTTC.

In its sample, this clone was seen once. In DNA, the CDR3 is TGCAGCTCCGAAGAGGGCCGCCAATCTTACTTC. Encoded protein: CSSEEGRQSYF. The chain recombines TRBV29-1 with TRBJ2-5; D may be TRBD2 (5 bases). Trimming removed 8 bases at V and 14 bases at J, with 21 bases between. Germline CDR1 reads SQVTM; CDR2 reads ANQGSEA. The CDR3 loop spans 11 amino acids.

The chain is built from TRBV5-1 and TRBJ1-4, with D hard to call. This CDR3 spans 16 amino acids. The V gene lost 2 bases and the J gene lost 0 bases, with 11 bases spanning the gap. Looked up from germline, CDR1 is SGHRS and CDR2 is YFSETQ. CDR3 sequence (DNA): TGCGCCAGCAGCTTTATGTCGGCAGCAACTAATGAAAAACTGTTTTTT. As protein: CASSFMSAATNEKLFF.

There are a few counts of this clone. This rearrangement joins TRBV28 to TRBJ1-5; D is possibly TRBD1 (5 bases). The V gene's germline CDR1 is MDHEN and CDR2 SYDVKM. This CDR3 has 12 residues. Trimming removed 6 bases at V and 3 bases at J, with 6 bases between. The CDR3 is CASRTVNQPQHF. The CDR3, as DNA: TGTGCCAGCAGGACAGTCAATCAGCCCCAGCATTTT.

The table lists this clone with a few counts. The chain combines TRBV19 with TRBJ2-3; possible D gene TRBD2, 6 bases. CDR1 and CDR2 from the germline V gene are LNHDA and SQIVND (reference sequence). The CDR3 totals 13 residues. Trimming took off 10 bases at V and 3 bases at J, with 14 bases between the two ends. CDR3 sequence (DNA): TGTGCCATAGGGGACTCGCAAACAGATACGCAGTATTTT. It encodes CAIGDSQTDTQYF.

This clone was recorded a few times. The V and J genes are TRBV7-9 and TRBJ2-7; D is possibly TRBD1 (6 bases). Germline CDR1 and CDR2: SEHNR and FQNEAQ (reference sequence). The CDR3 loop spans 15 amino acids. V was cut by 5 bases and J by 3 bases, with 17 bases left in between. The CDR3: CASSPGTLVHYEQYF. Here the CDR3 DNA reads TGTGCCAGCAGCCCCGGGACACTAGTCCACTACGAGCAGTACTTC.

V usage is TRBV2 and J usage is TRBJ2-7; maybe TRBD2 (6 bases). With 8 bases removed from V and 6 bases from J, the gap between germline ends came to 14 bases. Germline values: CDR1 SNHLY, CDR2 FYNNEI. The CDR3 is 12 amino acids. The CDR3 is CASLTGAGEQYF. CDR3 DNA: TGTGCCAGCTTGACGGGAGCAGGCGAGCAGTACTTC. Full variable domain (missing parts from reference TRBV2 and TRBJ2-7): EPEVTQTPSHQVTQMGQEVILRCVPISNHLYFYWYRQILGQKVEFLVSFYNNEISEKSEIFDDQFSVERPDGSNFTLKIRSTKLEDSAMYFCASLTGAGEQYFGPGTRLTVT.

The chain combines TRBV4-1 with TRBJ2-1, with D perhaps being TRBD1 or TRBD2 (5 bases each). Deletions cut 1 base from V and 11 bases from J, with 18 bases between. CDR3 size: 15 residues. Germline-derived CDR1 and CDR2 are MGHRA and YSYEKL. This CDR3 is CASSQARDPGTQQFF. The CDR3 DNA follows: TGCGCCAGCAGCCAAGCCAGGGATCCCGGGACCCAGCAGTTCTTC.

This chain uses TRBV27 with TRBJ1-5; D is perhaps TRBD1 (6 bases). Germline V gene data show CDR1 as MNHEY and CDR2 as SMNVEV (reference sequence). Trimming pared 6 bases from V and 7 bases from J, leaving 16 bases between. The CDR3 extends over 14 amino acids. The CDR3 DNA sequence: TGTGCCAGCAGCCGCACAGGGTCCCACCAGCCCCAGCATTTT. The encoded protein is CASSRTGSHQPQHF.

V gene TRBV28 combines with J gene TRBJ2-7; 13 nucleotides line up with TRBD2. Germline assignment: CDR1 MDHEN and CDR2 SYDVKM. The CDR3 covers 18 residues. The ends lost 7 bases at V and 1 base at J; junction bases unmatched: 13. DNA of the CDR3: TGTGCCAGCACCGCGGGGACTAGCGGGATTCCATCATCCTACGAGCAGTACTTC. This encodes CASTAGTSGIPSSYEQYF.

This clone was observed at least ten times. This rearrangement joins TRBV4-1 to TRBJ2-5; D remains unclear. Trimming cost V 3 bases and J 5 bases, with 10 bases left between them. The CDR3 is made up of 13 amino acids. The V gene's germline CDR1 is MGHRA and CDR2 YSYEKL. The CDR3: CASSQVLPETQYF. The CDR3, as DNA: TGCGCCAGCAGCCAGGTACTACCGGAGACCCAGTACTTC.

The rearrangement joins TRBV7-2 to TRBJ1-1; unclear D gene. This CDR3 comprises 14 residues. Trimming removed 5 bases from V and 1 base from J, with 11 bases in between. Germline CDR1 SGHTA, CDR2 FQGNSA. CDR3 sequence (DNA): TGTGCCAGCAGCCCCGGAAGGGCGAACACTGAAGCTTTCTTT. This codes for CASSPGRANTEAFF.

The chain couples TRBV5-1 to TRBJ1-5, with a possible D match to TRBD1 (5 bases). Trimming removed 4 bases at V and 3 bases at J, with 8 bases between. This CDR3 comprises 13 residues. Per the germline V gene, CDR1 is SGHRS and CDR2 is YFSETQ. For the CDR3, the DNA is TGCGCCAGCAGCCCGGGGCTCAATCAGCCCCAGCATTTT. This gives the protein CASSPGLNQPQHF.

The rearrangement links TRBV28 to TRBJ1-2, with a weak D call TRBD1 (5 bases). The germline CDR1 and CDR2 sequences are MDHEN and SYDVKM. V dropped 3 bases and J dropped 4 bases, with 24 bases sitting between them. The CDR3 loop spans 18 amino acids. The CDR3 nucleotides read TGTGCCAGCAGTTTGCTTGCTCCCCTCGGGACGGGGATCTATGGCTACACCTTC. It translates to CASSLLAPLGTGIYGYTF.

This clone was detected a few times. Here the CDR3 reads CASSPRQGRGYTF. CDR3 DNA sequence: TGTGCCAGCAGTCCCCGACAGGGCCGGGGCTACACCTTC. This chain joins TRBV6-5 and TRBJ1-2, with 7 bases fitting TRBD1. Trimming at V came to 5 bases and at J to 8 bases, leaving 8 bases not matched to a gene. The CDR3 is made up of 13 amino acids. Germline V gene sequence: CDR1 MNHEY, CDR2 SVGAGI.